The 20 T cell receptor beta chains given below trace back to one sample, sequenced in a study of T cell responses to AZD1222 COVID-19 vaccine. TCRdb keeps only in-frame clones here, not all; method: immunoSEQ multiplex PCR. The table lists about 130,000 clones, roughly 90% of them singletons. The sample was peripheral blood, taken on day 0 of AZD1222 vaccination. Receptors were obtained from an adult in good health.

The J gene is TRBJ2-3, the V gene TRBV6-1; 16 nucleotides line up with TRBD2. Germline trimming cut 4 bases from V and 4 bases from J; bases unmatched to any gene: 8. The germline CDR1 and CDR2 sequences are MNHNS and SASEGT. CDR3 length equals 18 residues. Written as DNA, the CDR3 is TGTGCCAGCAGTGGAGGGACTAGCGGGAGGGCCAGGGCAGATACGCAGTATTTT. Its translation is CASSGGTSGRARADTQYF.

V usage is TRBV28 and J usage is TRBJ1-5; D ambiguous. The CDR3 is 15 amino acids. Trimming removed 6 bases at V and 5 bases at J, with 17 bases between. CDR1 and CDR2 (germline): MDHEN, SYDVKM. This CDR3 reads CASRGPSTGDQPQHF. As DNA, the CDR3 is TGTGCCAGCAGGGGCCCGAGCACGGGAGATCAGCCCCAGCATTTT.

The DNA of the CDR3 is TGTGCCAGCAGTCTCCGGACAGGTGGGTCCGAAGCTTTCTTT. Translated, it gives CASSLRTGGSEAFF. The genes are TRBV27 and TRBJ1-1; 7 bases are shared with TRBD1. The germline CDR1 and CDR2 sequences are MNHEY and SMNVEV (reference sequence). J was trimmed by 8 bases and V by 5 bases; bases with no gene match: 11. This CDR3 is built from 14 residues.

The chain is built from TRBV27 and TRBJ2-1, with TRBD2 matching over 15 bases. The CDR3 is made up of 17 amino acids. CDR1 is MNHEY and CDR2 is SMNVEV in the germline V gene (reference sequence). Unmatched junction bases numbered 8, after V lost 4 bases and J lost 7 bases. The CDR3 DNA sequence: TGTGCCAGCAGTTCCTATTCCGGGACTAGCGGGGGGAATGAGCAGTTCTTC. Translating gives CASSSYSGTSGGNEQFF.

The CDR3 loop is CASSLYRGSEAFF. The CDR3, as DNA: TGTGCCAGCAGTTTATACAGGGGATCTGAAGCTTTCTTT. The chain links TRBV12-3 or TRBV12-4 to TRBJ1-1; TRBD1 matches 7 bases. CDR3 length: 13 residues. Unmatched junction bases numbered 3, after V lost 2 bases and J lost 6 bases.

J is TRBJ2-5 and V is TRBV11-2; TRBD2 aligns across 15 bases. The J segment lost 5 bases and the V segment lost 8 bases, leaving 6 bases of the junction unmatched. Germline V CDR1 and CDR2: SGHAT, FQNNGV. The CDR3 has 15 amino acids. CDR3 sequence (DNA): TGTGCCAGCTCGGGACTAGCGGGGGGCCGGGAGACCCAGTACTTC. It codes for CASSGLAGGRETQYF.

The chain links TRBV6-1 to TRBJ2-7; 9 positions agree with TRBD2. V was pared by 1 base and J by 12 bases, with 10 bases of the junction left unmatched. This CDR3 comprises 14 residues. From germline, CDR1 is MNHNS and CDR2 SASEGT. The CDR3 spells CASSEVASGVLGYF. The DNA of the CDR3 is TGTGCCAGCAGTGAAGTGGCTAGCGGGGTGCTCGGGTACTTC.

V and J are TRBV5-1 and TRBJ2-1; the D call may be TRBD1 or TRBD2 (5 bases each). CDR3 size: 15 residues. V shed 0 bases and J shed 8 bases, with 15 bases lying between them. Germline CDR1 and CDR2: SGHRS and YFSETQ. The CDR3 sequence is CASSLGPGTSHEQFF. The CDR3 DNA reads TGCGCCAGCAGCTTGGGCCCCGGGACGAGCCATGAGCAGTTCTTC.

The DNA of the CDR3 is TGTGCCAGCAGTAGAGGCGGAGGGGATACGCAGTATTTT. It is translated as CASSRGGGDTQYF. The chain employs TRBV7-9 and TRBJ2-3, with a weak D call TRBD2 (6 bases). The CDR3 loop spans 13 amino acids. The ends were cut back, 6 bases at V and 6 bases at J, with 13 bases in the middle. Germline V gene lookup returns CDR1 SEHNR and CDR2 FQNEAQ (reference sequence). The whole variable domain, remainder taken from reference TRBV7-9 and TRBJ2-3, is DTGVSQNPRHKITKRGQNVTFRCDPISEHNRLYWYRQTLGQGPEFLTYFQNEAQLEKSRLLSDRFSAERPKGSFSTLEIQRTEQGDSAMYLCASSRGGGDTQYFGPGTRLTVL.

This chain uses TRBV27 with TRBJ1-2; perhaps TRBD1 as D (6 bases). The CDR3 runs 14 residues. Trimming pared 8 bases from V and 8 bases from J, leaving 21 bases between. Germline values: CDR1 MNHEY, CDR2 SMNVEV (reference sequence). In nucleotides, the CDR3 is TGTGCCAGCGGCCCTAAGGGGGGCTCAAGGGGCTACACCTTC. The encoded protein is CASGPKGGSRGYTF.

V usage is TRBV5-4 and J usage is TRBJ1-4; 7 nucleotides align to TRBD1. This CDR3 is built from 13 residues. Germline CDR1 is SGHNT and CDR2 is YYREEE (reference sequence). The V segment lost 4 bases and the J segment 8 bases; nucleotides outside the gene matches: 5. CDR3 residues: CASSVTGNEKLFF. The DNA of the CDR3 is TGTGCCAGCAGCGTGACAGGGAACGAAAAACTGTTTTTT.

V and J are TRBV4-1 and TRBJ1-2; 7 bases fit TRBD1. The V gene end was trimmed by 0 bases and the J gene end by 5 bases; junction bases not matched to a gene: 6. The CDR3 extends over 15 amino acids. The germline gives CDR1 MGHRA, CDR2 YSYEKL. The CDR3 spells CASSQDARGGYGYTF. In DNA form, the CDR3 reads TGCGCCAGCAGCCAAGATGCCAGGGGGGGGTATGGCTACACCTTC.

This sequence joins TRBV29-1 and TRBJ1-3; no clear D gene. The CDR3 extends over 13 amino acids. Trimming removed 4 bases from V and 0 bases from J, with 7 bases in between. Germline CDR1 SQVTM, CDR2 ANQGSEA. The CDR3 protein is CSVAKSSGNTIYF. The CDR3 DNA reads TGCAGCGTTGCGAAGAGCTCTGGAAACACCATATATTTT. The full variable domain, rest sourced from reference TRBV29-1 and TRBJ1-3, is SAVISQKPSRDICQRGTSLTIQCQVDSQVTMMFWYRQQPGQSLTLIATANQGSEATYESGFVIDKFPISRPNLTFSTLTVSNMSPEDSSIYLCSVAKSSGNTIYFGEGSWLTVV.

This rearrangement joins TRBV28 to TRBJ1-5, with 9 bases fitting TRBD1. Per germline, CDR1 MDHEN and CDR2 SYDVKM. J lost 6 bases, V lost 6 bases, and 9 bases had no gene match. The CDR3 length is 15 residues. The CDR3 sequence is CASRYRGQGSQPQHF. As DNA, the CDR3 is TGTGCCAGCAGATACAGGGGGCAAGGGAGTCAGCCCCAGCATTTT.

The chain links TRBV11-2 to TRBJ2-1; possibly TRBD2 for D (7 bases). V lost 1 base and J 7 bases, leaving 14 bases between the germline ends. This CDR3 is 15 amino acids long. The V gene's germline CDR1 is SGHAT and CDR2 FQNNGV. CDR3 amino acids: CASSLGGGLRNEQFF. The CDR3 DNA reads TGTGCCAGCAGCTTAGGGGGGGGCCTGAGGAATGAGCAGTTCTTC.

This clone occurred a few times. The rearrangement uses TRBV27 and TRBJ1-5; 7 nucleotides match TRBD1. The CDR3 is 15 residues long. V lost 6 bases, J lost 3 bases, and 8 bases stayed unmatched. Germline V gene lookup returns CDR1 MNHEY and CDR2 SMNVEV (reference sequence). CDR3 in DNA: TGTGCCAGCAGGAGACAGGGTATGAACAATCAGCCCCAGCATTTT. Its protein product is CASRRQGMNNQPQHF.

The V and J genes are TRBV5-1 and TRBJ2-2; D gene uncertain. The germline V gene encodes CDR1 SGHRS and CDR2 YFSETQ. There are 15 residues in the CDR3. Trimming stripped 4 bases from V and 0 bases from J, with 10 bases between. The CDR3 coding sequence is TGCGCCAGCAGCGTCGACGGACCGAACACCGGGGAGCTGTTTTTT. This gives the protein CASSVDGPNTGELFF.

The chain employs TRBV7-9 and TRBJ2-7; D ambiguous. Germline CDR1 is SEHNR and CDR2 is FQNEAQ (reference sequence). This CDR3 has 15 amino acids. Trimming removed 7 bases from V and 2 bases from J, with 18 bases in between. The CDR3 sequence is CASTMGSASTYEQYF. The CDR3 nucleotides are TGTGCCAGCACCATGGGCAGCGCCAGTACCTACGAGCAGTACTTC.

J is TRBJ1-4 and V is TRBV11-2; D not certain. Germline V gives CDR1 SGHAT, CDR2 FQNNGV. There are 13 residues in the CDR3. Trimming took 0 bases from V and 12 from J, leaving 11 bases between them. CDR3 in DNA: TGTGCCAGCAGCTTAGAGGTCCACGGGGAACTGTTTTTT. Protein product: CASSLEVHGELFF.

The chain is built from TRBV25-1 and TRBJ1-1; D remains unclear. Per germline, CDR1 MGHDK and CDR2 SYGVNS. The CDR3 is made up of 12 amino acids. V lost 5 bases, J lost 7 bases, and 11 bases lay in between. CDR3 coding DNA: TGTGCCAGCAGTTCCCCCCGGTTTGAAGCTTTCTTT. Its protein product is CASSSPRFEAFF.